This T cell receptor (beta chain) was observed in a study of T-cell reconstitution after alpha-beta-depleted transplantation in children. Study outcomes and limitations: Elevated TCRbeta diversity at day 60 was traced, in some patients, to surviving recipient T cells and thymic progenitors. The study reportedly traced alpha-beta T cells about two months after transplant to several hundred expanded graft clones.

The authors prepared the TCRbeta library with unique molecular identifiers. TCRdb re-derived calls from the PCR reads in MiXCR, one entry per CDR3 protein. The sample lists 450,000 to 550,000 distinct CDR3 sequences, roughly an eighth occurring once. Remarks on this clonotype: Its antigen is unidentified.

Per germline, CDR1 LNHNV and CDR2 YYDKDF (reference sequence). This CDR3 has 13 amino acids. Trimming cost V 5 bases and J 5 bases, with 10 bases left between them. The chain joins TRBV15 to TRBJ2-1, with D maybe TRBD2 (5 bases). This clonotype originated in a female patient aged 2 to 10 who had a stem cell transplant for aplastic anemia, so the T cells may come from the graft donor. Specimen: PBMCs, mostly from graft donor cells, collected 180 days after TCRalphabeta/CD19-depleted stem cell transplant. CDR3 residues: CATSVTGDNEQFF. The CDR3 coding sequence is TGTGCCACCAGCGTGACCGGGGACAATGAGCAGTTCTTC.